The 27 T cell receptor beta chains presented below share a single source sample, sequenced in a study of beta chain features in type 1 diabetes. Study-level points and caveats: Moderately but significantly shorter TCRB CDR3s were found in Type 1 diabetes patients in all four CD4+ subsets.

Antigens for these TCRs are unknown. The isolated RNA, all of it, was reverse transcribed, so expressed TCRB transcripts were what got sequenced. The protocol was immunoSEQ multiplex PCR, while the TCRdb copy is restricted to in-frame clones and leaves out a portion. The table records around 250,000 clones, roughly 20% of them present only once. What was sequenced was naive CD4+ T cells from blood. The receptors were sampled from a middle-aged woman with type 1 diabetes.

In its sample, this clone was seen a few times. V is TRBV27 and J is TRBJ1-1; 9 bases map to TRBD1. Germline V gene data show CDR1 as MNHEY and CDR2 as SMNVEV (reference sequence). J was trimmed by 6 bases and V by 0 bases; bases with no gene match: 8. CDR3 size: 16 residues. The CDR3 DNA reads as TGTGCCAGCAGTTTATCGGGGGACAGGGAAAGACCTGAAGCTTTCTTT. Translated: CASSLSGDRERPEAFF.

This clone was counted only a few times. The junction differs from germline at one of its ends, possibly a read error. The V call is TRBV7-3, the J call TRBJ1-1, with D possibly being TRBD1 (6 bases). The CDR3 consists of 15 residues. CDR1 and CDR2 (germline): SGHTA, FQGTGA. CDR3 coding DNA: TGTGCCAGCACCTTAAATCCGACAGGGAACACTGAAGCTTTCTTT. Translated: CASTLNPTGNTEAFF.

The chain carries TRBV19 and TRBJ1-5, with 7 positions matching TRBD1. Germline CDR1 LNHDA, CDR2 SQIVND (reference sequence). The CDR3 is 13 residues long. With V trimmed by 6 bases and J by 5 bases, 4 bases remained unmatched. In DNA, the CDR3 is TGTGCCAGTAGGGGGACAGACCATCAGCCCCAGCATTTT. Amino acid sequence: CASRGTDHQPQHF. The whole variable domain, filled in from reference TRBV19 and TRBJ1-5, reads DGGITQSPKYLFRKEGQNVTLSCEQNLNHDAMYWYRQDPGQGLRLIYYSQIVNDFQKGDIAEGYSVSREKKESFPLTVTSAQKNPTAFYLCASRGTDHQPQHFGDGTRLSIL.

This chain connects TRBV4-3 to TRBJ1-5, with a possible D match to TRBD1 (5 bases). V shed 0 bases and J shed 2 bases, with 8 bases lying between them. Per germline, CDR1 LGHNA and CDR2 YSLEER. The CDR3 totals 15 residues. The DNA for the CDR3 is TGCGCCAGCAGCCAAGATCAGGGTGGCAATCAGCCCCAGCATTTT. Protein sequence: CASSQDQGGNQPQHF.

The table lists this clone with a few counts. V gene TRBV10-3 combines with J gene TRBJ2-7; 7 bases match TRBD2. The V segment lost 3 bases and the J segment 6 bases; nucleotides outside the gene matches: 11. Germline V CDR1 and CDR2: ENHRY, SYGVKD. The CDR3 sequence is 15 residues long. CDR3 nucleotide sequence: TGTGCCATCAGTGAAGAGGCCGGGAGGTTAATCGAGCAGTACTTC. This translates into CAISEEAGRLIEQYF.

This CDR3 is CASRTGTGRNYGYTF. The CDR3 bases are TGTGCCAGCAGGACCGGGACAGGGAGGAACTATGGCTACACCTTC. The chain is built from TRBV28 and TRBJ1-2, with 9 bases that match TRBD1. The CDR3 loop spans 15 amino acids. Germline CDR1 reads MDHEN; CDR2 reads SYDVKM. The V and J ends lost 6 bases and 2 bases, in that order; junction bases with no gene match: 7.

This clone was seen a single time. The chain recombines TRBV9 with TRBJ1-1, with TRBD1 identical over 11 bases. The CDR3 length is 16 residues. Trimming removed 0 bases from V and 1 base from J; junction bases left unmatched: 2. Per the germline V gene, CDR1 is SGDLS and CDR2 is YYNGEE. The CDR3 DNA reads as TGTGCCAGCAGCGTAGTGGGGACAGGGGGGAACACTGAAGCTTTCTTT. This encodes CASSVVGTGGNTEAFF.

CDR3 DNA sequence: TGTGCCAGCAGCCAATGGACAGAGAAACTGTTTTTT. Its protein product is CASSQWTEKLFF. The chain uses TRBV16 and TRBJ1-4; D might be TRBD1 (6 bases). The CDR3 is 12 residues long. CDR1 is KGHSY and CDR2 is FQNENV in the germline V gene. V shed 1 base and J shed 11 bases, with 8 bases lying between them.

This sequence joins TRBV4-1 and TRBJ1-2; 8 nucleotides match TRBD1. CDR1 and CDR2 from the germline V gene are MGHRA and YSYEKL. The CDR3 length is 16 residues. The V segment lost 5 bases and the J segment 5 bases; nucleotides outside the gene matches: 13. CDR3 nucleotides: TGCGCCAGCAGCTACATTGGACAGGGAGGTGCATATGGCTACACCTTC. Translating it yields CASSYIGQGGAYGYTF.

The chain couples TRBV28 to TRBJ2-3; TRBD1 matches 10 bases. V was pared by 2 bases and J by 4 bases, with 3 bases of the junction left unmatched. CDR3 length: 15 amino acids. Germline CDR1 MDHEN, CDR2 SYDVKM. CDR3 amino acids: CASSLGGTGADTQYF. CDR3 nucleotides: TGTGCCAGCAGTTTAGGCGGGACAGGGGCAGATACGCAGTATTTT.

The rearrangement joins TRBV2 to TRBJ2-1; D may be TRBD2 (6 bases). Germline CDR1 and CDR2: SNHLY and FYNNEI. The V end lost 2 bases, the J end lost 0 bases, and 11 bases lay between the germline ends. There are 16 residues in the CDR3. CDR3 nucleotides: TGTGCCAGCAGTGAACAGCGGGTAGGCTCCTACAATGAGCAGTTCTTC. The encoded protein is CASSEQRVGSYNEQFF.

In its sample, this clone was seen a few times. This chain connects TRBV5-8 to TRBJ2-5; 7 bases map to TRBD1. The V and J ends lost 4 bases and 2 bases, in that order; junction bases with no gene match: 2. The CDR3 has 13 residues. CDR1 and CDR2 from the germline V gene are SGHTS and YDEGEE. This chain's CDR3 is CASSMGQQETQYF. The CDR3 DNA reads as TGTGCCAGCAGCATGGGACAGCAAGAGACCCAGTACTTC.

This clone was counted a few times. V is TRBV15 and J is TRBJ2-1; 9 nucleotides match TRBD2. The germline gives CDR1 LNHNV, CDR2 YYDKDF (reference sequence). V shed 3 bases, J shed 8 bases, and the junction held 8 bases outside the gene matches. The CDR3 is 15 amino acids. CDR3 coding DNA: TGTGCCACCAGCAGCCGTAGCGGGGGAAGGGATGAGCAGTTCTTC. Its protein product is CATSSRSGGRDEQFF.

The chain has TRBV9 and TRBJ1-2, with D tentatively TRBD1 (5 bases). Germline assignment: CDR1 SGDLS and CDR2 YYNGEE. Trimming left V 4 bases short and J 7 bases short, with 14 bases between. The CDR3 contains 13 residues. CDR3 loop: CASSPLWGRGYTF. CDR3 DNA sequence: TGTGCCAGCAGCCCTTTGTGGGGCCGTGGCTACACCTTC.

This clone turned up a few times. The chain recombines TRBV7-3 with TRBJ2-5; no clear D. V lost 5 bases and J 1 base, leaving 17 bases between the germline ends. From germline, CDR1 is SGHTA and CDR2 FQGTGA. This CDR3 has 16 residues. As DNA, the CDR3 is TGTGCCAGCAGCCCTCGAGGCGGCGGATTCCAAGAGACCCAGTACTTC. It translates to CASSPRGGGFQETQYF.

This clone was recorded a few times. This chain's CDR3 is CAWRETREQYF. The CDR3 nucleotides are TGTGCCTGGAGGGAGACAAGGGAGCAGTACTTC. This chain joins TRBV30 and TRBJ2-5; maybe TRBD2 (5 bases). The CDR3 is made up of 11 amino acids. V dropped 3 bases and J dropped 11 bases, with 13 bases sitting between them. CDR1 and CDR2 from the germline V gene are GTSNPN and SVGIG (reference sequence).

The chain couples TRBV18 to TRBJ1-1; D gene unclear. V was trimmed by 4 bases and J by 3 bases, leaving 12 bases between them. Germline loops: CDR1 KGHSH, CDR2 LQKENI. The CDR3 runs to 14 residues. CDR3 protein: CASSLGQRDTEAFF. The CDR3 nucleotides read TGTGCCAGCTCACTTGGTCAGAGGGACACTGAAGCTTTCTTT.

This clone has a handful of counts. This chain uses TRBV18 with TRBJ1-6, with 7 nucleotides matching TRBD1. Germline V CDR1 and CDR2: KGHSH, LQKENI. Losses at the gene ends were 5 bases for V and 10 bases for J; bases not matched to a gene: 5. CDR3 length equals 13 residues. CDR3 sequence (DNA): TGTGCCAGCTCAACTGACAGGGAGTCACCCCTCCACTTT. This gives the protein CASSTDRESPLHF.

This clone appeared a few times. This chain joins TRBV28 and TRBJ2-5; 7 nucleotides line up with TRBD2. Germline trimming cut 6 bases from V and 7 bases from J; bases unmatched to any gene: 8. The V gene's germline CDR1 is MDHEN and CDR2 SYDVKM. This CDR3 is 13 amino acids long. CDR3 amino acids: CASSPNTGGTQYF. CDR3 DNA sequence: TGTGCCAGCAGCCCCAACACGGGGGGGACCCAGTACTTC.

This clone turned up a few times. Here the CDR3 DNA reads TGTGCCAGCAGCTCTACTAGGATCGGGGAGACCCAGTACTTC. As protein: CASSSTRIGETQYF. The chain recombines TRBV6-6 with TRBJ2-5, with TRBD2 as a possible D gene (5 bases). The CDR3 extends over 14 amino acids. V lost 6 bases, J lost 5 bases, and 16 bases lay in between. From germline, CDR1 is MNHNY and CDR2 SVGAGI (reference sequence).

This clone has just a few counts. The CDR3: CATSSEPSGFTDTQYF. The CDR3 nucleotides are TGTGCCACCAGCAGCGAGCCTAGCGGGTTTACAGATACGCAGTATTTT. The V and J genes are TRBV15 and TRBJ2-3, with TRBD2 matching 8 bases. This CDR3 spans 16 amino acids. Germline V lookup: CDR1 LNHNV, CDR2 YYDKDF (reference sequence). J lost 3 bases, V lost 3 bases, and 8 bases had no gene match.

This chain links TRBV7-8 with TRBJ1-5, with D unresolved. Germline V CDR1 and CDR2: SGHVS, FQNEAQ. V was trimmed by 7 bases and J by 2 bases, leaving 9 bases between them. CDR3 size: 13 residues. This chain's CDR3 is CASTGDGNQPQHF. The CDR3 coding sequence is TGTGCCAGCACCGGTGATGGCAATCAGCCCCAGCATTTT.

This clone was seen a single time. The chain couples TRBV18 to TRBJ1-2, with TRBD1 matching over 7 bases. CDR3 size: 15 residues. Germline CDR1 and CDR2: KGHSH and LQKENI. V was clipped by 6 bases and J by 5 bases; unmatched bases: 12. The CDR3 nucleotides read TGTGCCAGCTCCCGGGACAGCACCCTCATTTATGGCTACACCTTC. Translating it yields CASSRDSTLIYGYTF.

The chain's CDR3 is CASSLGWSRDTQYF. The CDR3 region has the DNA TGTGCCAGCAGCTTAGGTTGGTCCAGGGATACGCAGTATTTT. The chain carries TRBV7-9 and TRBJ2-3; no clear D. Deletions cut 1 base from V and 6 bases from J, with 11 bases between. Per the germline V gene, CDR1 is SEHNR and CDR2 is FQNEAQ (reference sequence). This CDR3 comprises 14 residues.

This clone was seen more than once but under ten times. The chain employs TRBV7-9 and TRBJ1-2; 7 bases are shared with TRBD1. The V and J ends lost 6 bases and 5 bases, in that order; junction bases with no gene match: 9. There are 14 residues in the CDR3. Germline V gene data show CDR1 as SEHNR and CDR2 as FQNEAQ (reference sequence). In DNA, the CDR3 is TGTGCCAGCAGTCCGAGGACAGGTCCTTATGGCTACACCTTC. Protein: CASSPRTGPYGYTF. The full variable domain, in which reference TRBV7-9 and TRBJ1-2 provide the parts outside the CDR3, is DTGVSQNPRHKITKRGQNVTFRCDPISEHNRLYWYRQTLGQGPEFLTYFQNEAQLEKSRLLSDRFSAERPKGSFSTLEIQRTEQGDSAMYLCASSPRTGPYGYTFGSGTRLTVV.

This clone was counted only a few times. This chain uses TRBV7-8 with TRBJ1-1; D is unresolved. CDR3 size: 14 residues. Trimming removed 1 base from V and 0 bases from J, with 6 bases in between. Germline V lookup: CDR1 SGHVS, CDR2 FQNEAQ. CDR3: CASSLGLMNTEAFF. The CDR3 DNA sequence: TGTGCCAGCAGCTTAGGGCTTATGAACACTGAAGCTTTCTTT.

The chain has TRBV5-4 and TRBJ1-5; D not resolved. This CDR3 contains 15 residues. V was shortened by 5 bases and J by 6 bases, with 18 bases between the two germline ends. Per germline, CDR1 SGHNT and CDR2 YYREEE (reference sequence). CDR3 nucleotides: TGTGCCAGCAGTTCCGGGCCCCACGAGGGTCAGCCCCAGCATTTT. This codes for CASSSGPHEGQPQHF.